The present T cell receptor beta chain was sequenced within a study of blood T cells in healthy people across ages (dated by TCRdb to between 2014 and 2017). For the study in its entirety: In model experiments, template switching captured about one uniquely barcoded TCR beta cDNA molecule for every two T cells. Using the same blood draw, the study looked at two additional independent replicas of 1 million unique cDNA reads for two donors, one aged 18 to 30 and the other aged 80 or older. The study measured age-related changes in TCR beta repertoire diversity using deep sequencing normalized with unique cDNA molecular identifiers. Donors were grouped into four age groups: young (average roughly 16 years), middle-aged (over 35), aged (about 60) and long-lived (approximately 81).

CDR1 and CDR2 were assigned from the germline V gene as SGHTA and FQGNSA. Reading from cysteine to phenylalanine, the CDR3 counts 13 amino acids. The read is trimmed to its CDR3 DNA, 39 bases read in frame from base 1. The V and J ends are trimmed by 0 bases and 0 bases, leaving 2 bases between them. Donors were 39 systemically healthy Caucasian individuals from Russia aged 6 to 90 years. Each donor gave ten milliliters of peripheral blood, collected into EDTA-treated Vacutainer tubes. Ficoll-Paque density-gradient centrifugation was used to isolate PBMCs, with at least 7 million per sample. Trizol reagent was used to extract total RNA from the PBMCs, yielding at least 5.5 micrograms per sample. The percentages of naive CD45RAhigh/CD27high T cells were determined by flow cytometry on a PBMC aliquot from every donor. Libraries came from 5' RACE. TCRdb lists the instrument as Illumina HiSeq 2500. A second roughly 6 to 12 cycle PCR used a sample-barcoded 5' primer and a J-beta primer mix. A template-switch 5' adaptor carrying 12 random nucleotides introduced a unique molecular identifier onto each TCR beta cDNA molecule. Each sample yielded at least 3 million CDR3-containing paired-end reads. The Mint cDNA synthesis kit, primed by a TRBC-specific oligonucleotide, was used to synthesize first-strand cDNA from all RNA. Following uracil-DNA glycosylase treatment, all cDNA underwent a first 18-cycle PCR with the universal primers M1SS and BC2_uni_R. The paper's data handling went like this. For normalization, 1 million high-quality reads, each with a distinct molecular identifier, were randomly selected from each sample. Instead of being binned into consensus sequences, reads that shared molecular identifiers were thrown out. MiTCR, with a Q25 quality threshold and the strictest error-elimination algorithm, was used for CDR3 identification, clonotype clustering and error correction. A nonparametric unseen species model with Euler transformation was used to estimate lower-bound total TCR beta diversity. Clones were called with MiXCR by TCRdb after fastp trimmed the public reads at Q25, and only in-frame beta chains were retained. Each record represents a unique CDR3 protein, reported with the most common genes and DNA among its rows. What appears here as the V and J calls and clone size reflects TCRdb's work, not the paper's. The sample contains about 720,000 distinct CDR3 sequences, 20% to 25% of them found a single time. Under 4.5% of the sample lies in the top ten.

Here is what the overall study found, with its caveats: Observed TCR beta diversity per million T cells fell roughly linearly with age, and a significant reduction was already apparent by age around 40. Estimates of total diversity based on one million sequenced T cells were regarded as lower bounds and as underestimates. A strong correlation was found between observed TCR beta diversity and the percentage of naive T cells measured by flow cytometry. Conclusive comparison of naive and antigen-experienced compartments was prevented by the profiling of bulk unsorted PBMCs. Because the CMV infection status of the donors was unknown, age-related changes in expanded clonotypes may potentially have been confounded. Compared with the aged group, the long-lived group had more naive CD4+ T cells, fewer expanded clones and increased TCR diversity, suggesting age selection.

Comment on this clonotype: The antigen this receptor binds is unknown. The sample holds no much larger clone one base away, and base qualities are not on file.

The same specimen was also included in a second study, on T cells of mothers and their children. The second source states: Nine systemically healthy Caucasian individuals served as donors, namely three mothers together with their six children. cDNA synthesis used all of the extracted RNA, with roughly 1.5 ug of RNA in each 15 ul reaction. In the second PCR, the M1S primer added sample barcodes and 2-4 random nucleotides. Over 9 million TCR beta CDR3 reads came from each mother, compared with about 3 million reads from each child. In both related and unrelated pairs, thymic selection shapes the output of TCR recombination in a similar way, with inherited differences having only a minor effect. Normalized repertoire overlap in related mother-child pairs was always slightly higher than in unrelated mother-child pairs, but the difference was never significant. No persistent microchimeric T cell clones were found, with a detection sensitivity of roughly 92 clones per million clonotypes. In the study, deep NGS was used to compare the TCR beta repertoires of mothers and children, and features distinguishing related mother-child pairs from unrelated individuals were sought. On average, the children were roughly 10 +/- 4 years old, while the mothers were about 40 +/- 4 years old. After adapter ligation was performed with NEBNext reagents, the libraries were sequenced on an Illumina HiSeq 2000 with 100+100 nt paired-end reads. To avoid cross-contamination, the mother libraries and the child libraries were prepared a month apart and sequenced in separate runs. Between roughly 500,000 and 2,300,000 distinct TCR beta clonotypes were identified per donor. Naive TCR beta clonotypes were estimated from low-frequency clonotypes matched to each donor's FACS-determined naive share, without sorting.

Material for sequencing was blood. The clonotype was recovered from a boy under 18 in good health. The rearranged chain carries TRBV7-2 and TRBJ1-2; no D gene call is confident. The nucleotide sequence is given as TGTGCCAGCAGCTTAGCAACTAACTATGGCTACACCTTC. This codes for CASSLATNYGYTF. With the portions outside the CDR3 filled from the reference TRBV7-2 and TRBJ1-2 genes, the complete variable region becomes GAGVSQSPSNKVTEKGKDVELRCDPISGHTALYWYRQSLGQGLEFLIYFQGNSAPDKSGLPSDRFSAERTGGSVSTLTIQRTQQEDSAVYLCASSLATNYGYTFGSGTRLTVV.